This T cell receptor beta chain was observed in a study of CD8 T cells in ankylosing spondylitis. Study findings and constraints: CD8+ by phenotype, disease-linked clones were relatively rare in peripheral blood.

This clonotype was recorded many times. Its antigen is unidentified. TCRdb reprocessed the 5' RACE reads via MiXCR and lists one record per CDR3 protein. The sample includes some 200,000 distinct CDR3 sequences, around 13% of them seen just once. The source of this sequence is a male donor with ankylosing spondylitis or in good health (not recorded which). The sequencing sample was made of blood, either unsorted or a sorted T cell fraction (not recorded which).

CDR3 in DNA: TGCGCCAGCAGCTCTTATACCACCGGGGAGCTGTTTTTT. It is translated as CASSSYTTGELFF. The rearrangement links TRBV5-1 to TRBJ2-2, with D uncertain. Trimming removed 3 bases from V and 4 bases from J, with 7 bases in between. The CDR3 length is 13 residues. Per germline, CDR1 SGHRS and CDR2 YFSETQ.